Following are 5 T cell receptor beta chains from one sample sequenced in a study of T-cell memory formation after mild COVID-19. Using its own MiXCR run on the 5' RACE reads, TCRdb lists one record per CDR3 protein. The repertoire holds about 340,000 distinct CDR3 sequences, with roughly 15% as singletons. Sequencing used PBMCs or a T cell subset sorted from them (not recorded which). These receptors originate from a young man who had mild COVID-19 (a few samples of this study predate the infection). Cell type and time point are not known.

In this sample, this clonotype turned up a few times. The V and J genes are TRBV7-9 and TRBJ1-2, with D perhaps TRBD1 (5 bases). This CDR3 is 15 amino acids long. Per the germline V gene, CDR1 is SEHNR and CDR2 is FQNEAQ (reference sequence). V was cut by 5 bases and J by 8 bases, with 21 bases left in between. CDR3 protein: CASSPAGVQTQGYTF. The CDR3 region has the DNA TGTGCCAGCAGCCCAGCGGGGGTCCAAACTCAAGGCTACACCTTC. Looking up the rest from reference TRBV7-9 and TRBJ1-2 gives the full variable domain: DTGVSQNPRHKITKRGQNVTFRCDPISEHNRLYWYRQTLGQGPEFLTYFQNEAQLEKSRLLSDRFSAERPKGSFSTLEIQRTEQGDSAMYLCASSPAGVQTQGYTFGSGTRLTVV.

The chain carries TRBV7-2 and TRBJ2-3, with 7 positions matching TRBD2. V shed 3 bases, J shed 5 bases, and the junction held 2 bases outside the gene matches. This CDR3 contains 13 residues. Germline assignment: CDR1 SGHTA and CDR2 FQGNSA. CDR3 loop: CASSFLAEDTQYF. The CDR3 DNA reads as TGTGCCAGCAGCTTCCTAGCGGAAGATACGCAGTATTTT.

This clonotype came up a few times. The rearrangement joins TRBV6-6 to TRBJ2-3; D is perhaps TRBD1 (6 bases). This CDR3 has 14 amino acids. From germline, CDR1 is MNHNY and CDR2 SVGAGI (reference sequence). Trimming took 7 bases from V and 6 from J, leaving 17 bases between them. For the CDR3, the DNA is TGTGCCAGCATCCAACAGGGTCCCCCCGATACGCAGTATTTT. Encoded protein: CASIQQGPPDTQYF.

The rearrangement links TRBV18 to TRBJ2-5; TRBD2 might be the D (6 bases). From germline, CDR1 is KGHSH and CDR2 LQKENI. V dropped 5 bases and J dropped 2 bases, with 12 bases sitting between them. The CDR3 sequence is 14 residues long. The DNA for the CDR3 is TGTGCCAGCTCAGCAACCGCGGGGCAAGAGACCCAGTACTTC. Amino acid sequence: CASSATAGQETQYF.

This clonotype was observed a handful of times. This chain joins TRBV6-5 and TRBJ1-2, with D perhaps matching TRBD1 (5 bases). Germline CDR1 and CDR2: MNHEY and SVGAGI. The CDR3 runs 13 residues. The V end lost 5 bases, the J end lost 7 bases, and 14 bases lay between the germline ends. The CDR3, as DNA: TGTGCCAGCAGTGGGACCTGGGGAGGTGGCTACACCTTC. Its translation is CASSGTWGGGYTF.